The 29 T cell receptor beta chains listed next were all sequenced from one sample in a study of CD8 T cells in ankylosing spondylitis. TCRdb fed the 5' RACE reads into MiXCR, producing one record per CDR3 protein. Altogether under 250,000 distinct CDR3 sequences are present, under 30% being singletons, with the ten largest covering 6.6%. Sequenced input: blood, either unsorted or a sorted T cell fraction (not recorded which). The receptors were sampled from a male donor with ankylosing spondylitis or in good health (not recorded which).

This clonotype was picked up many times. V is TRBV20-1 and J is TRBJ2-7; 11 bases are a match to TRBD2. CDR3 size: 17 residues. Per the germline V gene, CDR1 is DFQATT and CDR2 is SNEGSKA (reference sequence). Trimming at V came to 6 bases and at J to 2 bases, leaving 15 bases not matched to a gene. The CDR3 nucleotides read TGCAGTGCAGGTGCCCTAACTAGCGGGAGACCTACCTACGAGCAGTACTTC. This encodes CSAGALTSGRPTYEQYF.

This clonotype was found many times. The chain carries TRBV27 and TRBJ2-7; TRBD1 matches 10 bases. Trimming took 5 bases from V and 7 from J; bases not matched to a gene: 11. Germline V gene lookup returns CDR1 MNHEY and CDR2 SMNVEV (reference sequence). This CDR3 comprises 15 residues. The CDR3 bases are TGTGCCAGCAGTAAGACAGGGGGCCCTAGGTGGGAGCAGTACTTC. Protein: CASSKTGGPRWEQYF.

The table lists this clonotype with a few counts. The CDR3: CSVVGGANVLTF. The DNA for the CDR3 is TGCAGCGTAGTTGGTGGGGCCAACGTCCTGACTTTC. The rearrangement uses TRBV29-1 and TRBJ2-6; D call uncertain. Germline-derived CDR1 and CDR2 are SQVTM and ANQGSEA. The CDR3 extends over 12 amino acids. Trimming removed 6 bases from V and 3 bases from J, with 6 bases in between.

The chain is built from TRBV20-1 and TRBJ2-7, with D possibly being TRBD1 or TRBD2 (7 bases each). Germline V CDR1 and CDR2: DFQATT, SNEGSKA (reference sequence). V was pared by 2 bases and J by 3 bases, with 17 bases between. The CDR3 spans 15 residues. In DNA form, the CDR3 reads TGCAGTGCTAGAACGGGGGGACAGTTAATCTACGAGCAGTACTTC. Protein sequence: CSARTGGQLIYEQYF.

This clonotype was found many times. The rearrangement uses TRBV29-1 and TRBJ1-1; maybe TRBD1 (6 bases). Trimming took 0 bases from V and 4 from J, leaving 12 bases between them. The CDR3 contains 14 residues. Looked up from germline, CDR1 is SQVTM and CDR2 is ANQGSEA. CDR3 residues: CSVEDLRGGTEAFF. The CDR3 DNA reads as TGCAGCGTTGAAGATCTGAGGGGGGGCACTGAAGCTTTCTTT.

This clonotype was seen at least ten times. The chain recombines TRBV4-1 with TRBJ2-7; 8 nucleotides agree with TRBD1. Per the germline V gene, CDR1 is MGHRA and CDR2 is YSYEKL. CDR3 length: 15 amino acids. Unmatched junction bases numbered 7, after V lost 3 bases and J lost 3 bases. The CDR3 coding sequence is TGCGCCAGCAGCCAGAGGGGACAGGTTGTCTACGAGCAGTACTTC. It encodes CASSQRGQVVYEQYF.

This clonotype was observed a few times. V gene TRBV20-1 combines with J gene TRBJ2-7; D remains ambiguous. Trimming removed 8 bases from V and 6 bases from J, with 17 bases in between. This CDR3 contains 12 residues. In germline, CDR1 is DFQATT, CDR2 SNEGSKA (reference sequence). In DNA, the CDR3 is TGCAGTTCCCCCGGTCAAGGCCGCGAGCAGTACTTC. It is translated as CSSPGQGREQYF.

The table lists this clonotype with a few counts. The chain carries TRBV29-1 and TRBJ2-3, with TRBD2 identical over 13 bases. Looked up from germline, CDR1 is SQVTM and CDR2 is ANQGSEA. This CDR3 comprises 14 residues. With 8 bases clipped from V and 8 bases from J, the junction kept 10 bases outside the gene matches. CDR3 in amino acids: CSTPVRLAGGTQYF. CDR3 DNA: TGCAGCACCCCGGTTCGACTAGCGGGAGGTACGCAGTATTTT.

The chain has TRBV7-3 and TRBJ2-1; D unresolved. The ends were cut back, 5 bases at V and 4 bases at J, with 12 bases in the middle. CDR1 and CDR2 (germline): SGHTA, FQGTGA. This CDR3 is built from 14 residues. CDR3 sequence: CASSLTPVYNEQFF. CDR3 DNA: TGTGCCAGCAGCCTGACCCCAGTTTACAATGAGCAGTTCTTC. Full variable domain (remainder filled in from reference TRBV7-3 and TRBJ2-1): GAGVSQTPSNKVTEKGKYVELRCDPISGHTALYWYRQSLGQGPEFLIYFQGTGAADDSGLPNDRFFAVRPEGSVSTLKIQRTERGDSAVYLCASSLTPVYNEQFFGPGTRLTVL.

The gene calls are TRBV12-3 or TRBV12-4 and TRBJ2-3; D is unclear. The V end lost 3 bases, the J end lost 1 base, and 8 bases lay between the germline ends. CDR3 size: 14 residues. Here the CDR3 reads CASSFGQGTDTQYF. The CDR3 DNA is TGTGCCAGCAGTTTTGGTCAGGGCACAGATACGCAGTATTTT.

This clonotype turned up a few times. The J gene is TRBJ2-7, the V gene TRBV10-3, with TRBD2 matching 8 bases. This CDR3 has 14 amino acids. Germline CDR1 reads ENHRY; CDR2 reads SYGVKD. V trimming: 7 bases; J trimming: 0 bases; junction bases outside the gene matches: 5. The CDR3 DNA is TGTGCCATCACTAGCGGGCGATTCTCCTACGAGCAGTACTTC. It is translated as CAITSGRFSYEQYF.

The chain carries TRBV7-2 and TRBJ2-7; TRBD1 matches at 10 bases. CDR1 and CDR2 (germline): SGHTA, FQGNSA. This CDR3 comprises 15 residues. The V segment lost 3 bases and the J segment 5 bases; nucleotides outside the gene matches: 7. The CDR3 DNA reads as TGTGCCAGCAGCTTCCCGGAAGACAGGGGGCACGAGCAGTACTTC. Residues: CASSFPEDRGHEQYF.

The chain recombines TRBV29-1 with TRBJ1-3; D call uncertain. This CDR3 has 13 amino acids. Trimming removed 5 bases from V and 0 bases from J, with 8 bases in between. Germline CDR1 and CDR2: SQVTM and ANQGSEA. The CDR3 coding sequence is TGCAGCGTTTCGGCGATCTCTGGAAACACCATATATTTT. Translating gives CSVSAISGNTIYF.

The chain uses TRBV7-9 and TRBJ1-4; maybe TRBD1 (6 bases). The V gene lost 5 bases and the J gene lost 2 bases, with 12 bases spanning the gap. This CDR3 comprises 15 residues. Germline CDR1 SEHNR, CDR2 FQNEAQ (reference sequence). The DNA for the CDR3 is TGTGCCAGCAGCGTCGGACAGTATACTAATGAAAAACTGTTTTTT. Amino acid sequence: CASSVGQYTNEKLFF.

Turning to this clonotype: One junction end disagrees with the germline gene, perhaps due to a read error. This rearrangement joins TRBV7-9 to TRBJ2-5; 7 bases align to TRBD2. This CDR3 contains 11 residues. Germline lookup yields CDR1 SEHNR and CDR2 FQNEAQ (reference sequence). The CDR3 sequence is CASSFVAGGDF. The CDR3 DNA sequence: TGTGCCAGCAGCTTTGTAGCGGGCGGGGACTTC.

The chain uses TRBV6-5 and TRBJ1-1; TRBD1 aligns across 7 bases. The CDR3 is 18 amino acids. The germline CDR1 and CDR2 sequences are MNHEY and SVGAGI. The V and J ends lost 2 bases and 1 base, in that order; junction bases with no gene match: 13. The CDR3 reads CASSYPGQASPWNTEAFF. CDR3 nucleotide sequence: TGTGCCAGCAGTTACCCCGGACAGGCTTCCCCCTGGAACACTGAAGCTTTCTTT.

CDR3: CASSQGQKKLFF. CDR3 nucleotide sequence: TGTGCCAGCAGCCAAGGACAGAAAAAACTGTTTTTT. This chain uses TRBV6-6 with TRBJ1-4; weak D call: TRBD1 (6 bases). V lost 6 bases and J lost 9, with 11 bases in between. CDR1 MNHNY and CDR2 SVGAGI come from the germline V gene (reference sequence). The CDR3 extends over 12 amino acids.

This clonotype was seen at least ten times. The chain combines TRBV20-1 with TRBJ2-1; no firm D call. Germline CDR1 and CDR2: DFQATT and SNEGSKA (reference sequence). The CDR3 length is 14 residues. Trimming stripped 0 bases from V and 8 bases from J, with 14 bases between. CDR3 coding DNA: TGCAGTGCTAGAGACCCCAGGCCGATCGATGAGCAGTTCTTC. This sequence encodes CSARDPRPIDEQFF.

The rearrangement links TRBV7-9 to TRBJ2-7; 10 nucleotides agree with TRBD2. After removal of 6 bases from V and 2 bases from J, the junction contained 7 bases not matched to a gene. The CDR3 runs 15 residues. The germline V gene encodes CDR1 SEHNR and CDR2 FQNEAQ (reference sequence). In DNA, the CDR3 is TGTGCCAGCAGGAACCTAGCGGGAGCCCCCTACGAGCAGTACTTC. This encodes CASRNLAGAPYEQYF.

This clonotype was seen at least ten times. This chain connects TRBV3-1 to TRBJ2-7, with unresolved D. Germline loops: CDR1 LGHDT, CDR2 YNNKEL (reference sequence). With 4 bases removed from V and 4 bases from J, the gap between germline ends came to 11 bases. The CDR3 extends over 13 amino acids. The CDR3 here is CASSRFQYYEQYF. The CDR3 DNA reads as TGTGCCAGCAGCCGATTCCAGTATTACGAGCAGTACTTC.

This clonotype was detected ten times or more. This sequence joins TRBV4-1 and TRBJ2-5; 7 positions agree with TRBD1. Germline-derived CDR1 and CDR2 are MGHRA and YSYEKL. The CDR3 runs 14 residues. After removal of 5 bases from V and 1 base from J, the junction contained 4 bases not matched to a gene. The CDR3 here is CASSDRDSQETQYF. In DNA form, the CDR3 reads TGCGCCAGCAGCGACCGGGACAGCCAAGAGACCCAGTACTTC.

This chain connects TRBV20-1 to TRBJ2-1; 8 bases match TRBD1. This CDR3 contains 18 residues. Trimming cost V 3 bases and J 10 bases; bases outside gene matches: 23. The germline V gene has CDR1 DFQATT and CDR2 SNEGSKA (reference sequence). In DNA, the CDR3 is TGCAGTGCTAGTCGGCTAGCGAAAACAGGGGGACAAAACAGGGAGCAGTTCTTC. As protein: CSASRLAKTGGQNREQFF.

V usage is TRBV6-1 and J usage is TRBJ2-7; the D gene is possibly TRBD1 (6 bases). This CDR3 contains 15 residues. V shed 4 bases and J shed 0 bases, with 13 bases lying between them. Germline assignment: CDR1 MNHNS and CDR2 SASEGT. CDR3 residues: CASSGQVDSSYEQYF. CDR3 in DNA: TGTGCCAGCAGTGGACAGGTTGACAGCTCCTACGAGCAGTACTTC.

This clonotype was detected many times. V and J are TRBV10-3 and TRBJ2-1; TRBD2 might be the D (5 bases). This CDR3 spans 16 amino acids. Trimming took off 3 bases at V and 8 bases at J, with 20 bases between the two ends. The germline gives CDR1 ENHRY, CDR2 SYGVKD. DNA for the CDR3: TGTGCCATCAGTGATTACCCTGGTGGGGTGGAGGATGAGCAGTTCTTC. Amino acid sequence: CAISDYPGGVEDEQFF.

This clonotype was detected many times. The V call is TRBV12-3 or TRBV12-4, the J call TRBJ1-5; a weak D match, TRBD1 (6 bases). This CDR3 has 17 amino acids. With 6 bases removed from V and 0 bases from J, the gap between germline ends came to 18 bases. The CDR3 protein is CASSQDRGGLSNQPQHF. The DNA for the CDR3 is TGTGCCAGCAGCCAGGACAGAGGAGGCCTTAGCAATCAGCCCCAGCATTTT.

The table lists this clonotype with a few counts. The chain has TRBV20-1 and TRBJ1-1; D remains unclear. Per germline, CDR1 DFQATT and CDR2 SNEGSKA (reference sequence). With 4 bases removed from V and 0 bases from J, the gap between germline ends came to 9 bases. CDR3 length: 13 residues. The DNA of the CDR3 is TGCAGTGCTACTCAGGATATGAACACTGAAGCTTTCTTT. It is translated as CSATQDMNTEAFF.

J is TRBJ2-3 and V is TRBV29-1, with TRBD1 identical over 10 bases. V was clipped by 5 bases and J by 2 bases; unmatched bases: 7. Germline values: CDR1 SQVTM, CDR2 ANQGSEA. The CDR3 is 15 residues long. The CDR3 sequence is CSVSRTGGNTDTQYF. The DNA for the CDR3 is TGCAGCGTTTCCCGGACAGGGGGGAACACAGATACGCAGTATTTT.

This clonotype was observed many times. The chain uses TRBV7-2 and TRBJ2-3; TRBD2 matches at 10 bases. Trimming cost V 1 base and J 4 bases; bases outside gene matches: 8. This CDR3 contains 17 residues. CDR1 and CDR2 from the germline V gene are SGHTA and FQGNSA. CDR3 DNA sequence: TGTGCCAGCAGCTTAGTTCCCCTAGCGGGAGTGGCAGATACGCAGTATTTT. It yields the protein CASSLVPLAGVADTQYF.

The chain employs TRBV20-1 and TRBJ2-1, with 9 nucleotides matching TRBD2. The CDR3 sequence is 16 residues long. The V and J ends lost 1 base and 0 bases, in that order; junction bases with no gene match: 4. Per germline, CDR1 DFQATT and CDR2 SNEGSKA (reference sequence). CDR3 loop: CSARVTSGSSYNEQFF. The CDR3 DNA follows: TGCAGTGCTAGAGTGACTAGCGGAAGCTCCTACAATGAGCAGTTCTTC.